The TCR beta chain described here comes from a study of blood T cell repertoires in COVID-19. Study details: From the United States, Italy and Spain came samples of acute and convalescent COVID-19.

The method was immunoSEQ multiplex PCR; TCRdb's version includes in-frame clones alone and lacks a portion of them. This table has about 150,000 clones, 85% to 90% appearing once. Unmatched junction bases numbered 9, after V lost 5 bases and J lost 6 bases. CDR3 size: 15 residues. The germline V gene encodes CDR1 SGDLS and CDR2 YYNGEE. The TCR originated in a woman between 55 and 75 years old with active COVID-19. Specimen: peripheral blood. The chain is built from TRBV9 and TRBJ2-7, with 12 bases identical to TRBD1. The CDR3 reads CASRPGTGGFSEQYF. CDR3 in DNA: TGTGCCAGCAGACCCGGGACAGGGGGCTTTAGCGAGCAGTACTTC.